This record concerns one T cell receptor beta chain sequence. This sample stems from a study of CD8 T cells in Susac syndrome. Random hexamers were used to reverse transcribe roughly 0.5 to 1 ug of RNA. Each CDR3 protein is one row after TCRdb ran MiXCR on the immunoSEQ multiplex PCR reads. The sample yields hundreds of thousands of distinct CDR3 sequences, about 94% seen once. The length of the CDR3 is 11 residues. J lost 11 bases, V lost 8 bases, and 10 bases had no gene match. Germline loops: CDR1 DFQATT, CDR2 SNEGSKA (reference sequence). The rearrangement uses TRBV20-1 and TRBJ1-1; TRBD1 matches at 8 bases. The sequenced material came from CD4+ T cells from PBMCs. This sequence originates from a human donor with Susac syndrome. CDR3 sequence reads: CSHRTGSKAFF. CDR3 in DNA: TGCAGTCATCGGACAGGGTCGAAGGCTTTCTTT.